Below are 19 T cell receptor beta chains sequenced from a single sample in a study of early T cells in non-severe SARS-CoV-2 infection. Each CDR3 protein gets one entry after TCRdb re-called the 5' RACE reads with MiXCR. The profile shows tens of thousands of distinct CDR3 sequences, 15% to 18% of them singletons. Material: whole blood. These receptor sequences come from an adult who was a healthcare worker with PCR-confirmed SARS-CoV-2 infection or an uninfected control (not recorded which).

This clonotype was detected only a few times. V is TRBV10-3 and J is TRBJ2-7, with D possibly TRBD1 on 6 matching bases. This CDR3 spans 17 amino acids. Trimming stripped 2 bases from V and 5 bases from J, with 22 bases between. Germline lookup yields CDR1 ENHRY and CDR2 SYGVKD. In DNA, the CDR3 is TGTGCCATCAGTGAGCCCCCGGGACAAGGGGGACGGAACGAGCAGTACTTC. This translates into CAISEPPGQGGRNEQYF.

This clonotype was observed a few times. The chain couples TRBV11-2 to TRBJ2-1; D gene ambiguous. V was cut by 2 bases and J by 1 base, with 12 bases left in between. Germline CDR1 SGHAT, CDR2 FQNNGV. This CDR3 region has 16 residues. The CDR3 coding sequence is TGTGCCAGCAGCTTAATGAGCTCCCCATCCTACAATGAGCAGTTCTTC. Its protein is CASSLMSSPSYNEQFF.

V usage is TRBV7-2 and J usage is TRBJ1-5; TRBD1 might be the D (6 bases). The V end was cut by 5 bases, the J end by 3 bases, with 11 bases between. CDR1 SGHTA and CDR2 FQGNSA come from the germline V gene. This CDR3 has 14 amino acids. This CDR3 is CASSPEGVNQPQHF. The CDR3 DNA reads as TGTGCCAGCAGCCCGGAGGGGGTCAATCAGCCCCAGCATTTT.

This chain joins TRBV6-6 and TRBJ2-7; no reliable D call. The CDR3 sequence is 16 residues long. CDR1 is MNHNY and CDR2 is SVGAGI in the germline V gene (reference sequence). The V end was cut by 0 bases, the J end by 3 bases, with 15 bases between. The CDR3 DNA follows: TGTGCCAGCAGTTACTCGGAGTTAAATACAGACTACGAGCAGTACTTC. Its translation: CASSYSELNTDYEQYF.

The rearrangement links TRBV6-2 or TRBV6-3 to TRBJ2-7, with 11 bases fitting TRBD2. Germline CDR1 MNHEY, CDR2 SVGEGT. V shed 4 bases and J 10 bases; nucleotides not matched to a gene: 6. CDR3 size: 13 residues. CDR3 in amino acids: CASSWGTSGFQYF. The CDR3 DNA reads TGTGCCAGCAGTTGGGGGACTAGCGGATTCCAGTACTTC.

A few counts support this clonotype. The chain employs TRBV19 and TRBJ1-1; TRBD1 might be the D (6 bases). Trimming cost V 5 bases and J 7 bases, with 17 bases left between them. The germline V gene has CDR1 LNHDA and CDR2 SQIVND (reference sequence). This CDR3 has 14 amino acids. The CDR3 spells CASSPQRGIGEAFF. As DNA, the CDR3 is TGTGCCAGTAGTCCGCAGAGGGGGATAGGTGAAGCTTTCTTT.

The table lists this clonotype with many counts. The CDR3 loop is CASINGFSNQPQHF. The CDR3 nucleotides read TGTGCCAGCATTAACGGGTTTAGCAATCAGCCCCAGCATTTT. J is TRBJ1-5 and V is TRBV6-6; D is ambiguous. The CDR3 totals 14 residues. Trimming cost V 7 bases and J 0 bases, with 10 bases left between them. Germline-derived CDR1 and CDR2 are MNHNY and SVGAGI (reference sequence).

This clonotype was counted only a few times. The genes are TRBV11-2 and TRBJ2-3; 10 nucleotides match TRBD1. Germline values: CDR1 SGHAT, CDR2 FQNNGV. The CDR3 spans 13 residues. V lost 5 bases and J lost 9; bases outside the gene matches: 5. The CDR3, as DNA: TGTGCCAGCAGCGTGGGACAGGGGAACACGCAGTATTTT. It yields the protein CASSVGQGNTQYF.

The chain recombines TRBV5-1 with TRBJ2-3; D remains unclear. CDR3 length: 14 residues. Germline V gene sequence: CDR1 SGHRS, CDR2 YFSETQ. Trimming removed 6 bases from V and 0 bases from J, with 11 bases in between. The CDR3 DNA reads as TGCGCCAGCACATCCGGATCTAGCACAGATACGCAGTATTTT. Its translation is CASTSGSSTDTQYF.

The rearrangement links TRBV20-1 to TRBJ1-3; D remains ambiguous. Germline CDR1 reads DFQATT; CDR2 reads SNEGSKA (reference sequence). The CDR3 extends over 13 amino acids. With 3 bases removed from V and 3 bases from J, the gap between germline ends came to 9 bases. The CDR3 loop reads CSARVFGGNTIYF. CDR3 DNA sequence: TGCAGTGCTAGGGTATTTGGTGGAAACACCATATATTTT.

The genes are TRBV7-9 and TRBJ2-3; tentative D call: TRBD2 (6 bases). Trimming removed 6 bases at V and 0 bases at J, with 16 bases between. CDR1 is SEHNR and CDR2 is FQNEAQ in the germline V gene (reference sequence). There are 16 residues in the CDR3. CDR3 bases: TGTGCCAGCAGGGGACGACGGCGGGGTAGCACAGATACGCAGTATTTT. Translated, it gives CASRGRRRGSTDTQYF.

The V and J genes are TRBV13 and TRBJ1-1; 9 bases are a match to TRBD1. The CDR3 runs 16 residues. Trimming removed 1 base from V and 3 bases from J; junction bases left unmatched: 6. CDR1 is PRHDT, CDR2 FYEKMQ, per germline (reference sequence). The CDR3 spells CASSLAGQGEDTEAFF. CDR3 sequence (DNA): TGTGCCAGCAGCTTAGCGGGACAGGGCGAAGACACTGAAGCTTTCTTT.

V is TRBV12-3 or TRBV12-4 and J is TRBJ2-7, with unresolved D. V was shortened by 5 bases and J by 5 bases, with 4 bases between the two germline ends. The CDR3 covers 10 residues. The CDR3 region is CASSMHEQYF. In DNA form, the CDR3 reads TGTGCCAGCAGTATGCACGAGCAGTACTTC.

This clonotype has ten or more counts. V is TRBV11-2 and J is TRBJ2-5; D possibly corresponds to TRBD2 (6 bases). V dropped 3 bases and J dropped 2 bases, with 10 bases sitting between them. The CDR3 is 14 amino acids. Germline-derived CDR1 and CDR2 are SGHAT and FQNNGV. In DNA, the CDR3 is TGTGCCAGCAGCTTCGCGGGGCGGCAAGAGACCCAGTACTTC. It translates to CASSFAGRQETQYF.

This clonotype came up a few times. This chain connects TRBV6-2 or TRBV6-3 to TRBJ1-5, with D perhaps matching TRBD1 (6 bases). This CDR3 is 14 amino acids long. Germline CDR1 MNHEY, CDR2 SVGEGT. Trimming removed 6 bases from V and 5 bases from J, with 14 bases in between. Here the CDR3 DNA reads TGTGCCAGCAGCCCAATGGACAGAGATCAGCCCCAGCATTTT. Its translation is CASSPMDRDQPQHF.

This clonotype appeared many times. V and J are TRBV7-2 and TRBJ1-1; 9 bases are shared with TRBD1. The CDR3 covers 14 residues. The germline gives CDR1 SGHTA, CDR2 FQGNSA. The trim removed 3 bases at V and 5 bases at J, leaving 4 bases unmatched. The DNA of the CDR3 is TGTGCCAGCAGCTTTACAGGGGGCTGGACTGAAGCTTTCTTT. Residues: CASSFTGGWTEAFF.

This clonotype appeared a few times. CDR3 DNA sequence: TGTGCCAGCAGCTTAGAGGTAGTACAAGAGACCCAGTACTTC. This translates into CASSLEVVQETQYF. The chain carries TRBV7-9 and TRBJ2-5; no reliable D call. Trimming took 1 base from V and 2 from J, leaving 8 bases between them. The CDR3 is 14 amino acids. Germline loops: CDR1 SEHNR, CDR2 FQNEAQ (reference sequence).

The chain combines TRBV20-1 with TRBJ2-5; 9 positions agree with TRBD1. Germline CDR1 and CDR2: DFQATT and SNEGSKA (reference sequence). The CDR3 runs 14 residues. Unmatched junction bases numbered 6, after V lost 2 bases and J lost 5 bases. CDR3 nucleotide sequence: TGCAGTGCTAGATCCGGGACAGGGAGTGAGACCCAGTACTTC. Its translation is CSARSGTGSETQYF.

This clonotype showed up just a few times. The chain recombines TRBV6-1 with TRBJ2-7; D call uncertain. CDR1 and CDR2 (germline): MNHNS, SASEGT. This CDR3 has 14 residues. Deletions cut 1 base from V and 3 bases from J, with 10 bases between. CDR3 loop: CASSEGPRDYEQYF. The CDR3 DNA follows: TGTGCCAGCAGTGAAGGCCCCAGAGACTACGAGCAGTACTTC.